This is a list of T cell receptor beta chains from one sample in a study of blood T cell repertoires in COVID-19. Only in-frame clones appear in the TCRdb table, and some are missing; sequencing was by immunoSEQ multiplex PCR. The sample shows some 150,000 clones, 87% of them seen only once. The sequencing sample was made of peripheral blood. These receptor sequences come from a woman aged 55 to 70 who had recovered from COVID-19. CDR3s include the opening cysteine and the closing phenylalanine or tryptophan. The order of the fields is V gene, J gene, D gene, clone size, CDR3 protein, CDR3 DNA. The D gene is left open where the match is weak. Some rows mark clone size as missing; the rest say once, few, many or name a class of expanded clone.

TRBV6-5	TRBJ2-7	TRBD1	NA	CASSSGTGAPYEQYF	TGTGCCAGCAGTTCCGGGACAGGGGCTCCCTACGAGCAGTACTTC
TRBV6-1	TRBJ2-2	TRBD2	NA	CASSEGLVSTGELFF	TGTGCCAGCAGTGAGGGACTAGTAAGCACCGGGGAGCTGTTTTTT
TRBV10-1	TRBJ1-1	TRBD1	NA	CASNNRGRVNTEAFF	TGCGCCAGCAATAACAGGGGGCGGGTGAACACTGAAGCTTTCTTT
TRBV2	TRBJ2-1	TRBD2	NA	CARGSGGDNEQFF	TGTGCCAGAGGTAGCGGGGGGGACAATGAGCAGTTCTTC
TRBV5-1	TRBJ2-5	NA	once	CASPDSVETQYF	TGCGCCAGCCCGGACAGCGTAGAGACCCAGTACTTC
TRBV5-1	TRBJ2-3	TRBD2	once	CASSSDPGGADTQYF	TGCGCCAGCAGCTCTGACCCGGGAGGGGCAGATACGCAGTATTTT
TRBV30	TRBJ2-5	NA	NA	CAWSPGAVLGETQYF	TGTGCCTGGAGTCCAGGGGCAGTCTTGGGGGAGACCCAGTACTTC
TRBV12-5	TRBJ2-1	NA	NA	CASGRQNEQFF	TGTGCTAGTGGCCGTCAGAATGAGCAGTTCTTC
TRBV5-1	TRBJ2-3	TRBD1	once	CASSLGGQGPDTQYF	TGCGCCAGCAGCTTGGGGGGACAGGGTCCAGATACGCAGTATTTT
TRBV12-3/TRBV12-4	TRBJ1-1	NA	NA	CASSLMGRVEAFF	TGTGCCAGCAGCCTAATGGGGAGGGTTGAAGCTTTCTTT
TRBV29-1	TRBJ2-1	TRBD2	NA	CSVAYTSGFQEQFF	TGCAGCGTTGCGTACACTAGCGGTTTTCAAGAGCAGTTCTTC
TRBV5-1	TRBJ2-1	TRBD2	NA	CASRSSGVHEQFF	TGCGCCAGCAGATCTAGCGGGGTTCACGAGCAGTTCTTC
TRBV19	TRBJ2-3	NA	NA	CASSIGTDYLSDTQYF	TGTGCCAGTAGTATCGGAACGGACTACTTATCAGATACGCAGTATTTT
TRBV28	TRBJ1-2	TRBD1	NA	CASSETGEKGGYTF	TGTGCCAGCAGCGAGACAGGGGAAAAGGGTGGCTACACCTTC
TRBV4-1	TRBJ1-2	TRBD1	NA	CASSQERGQTNYGYTF	TGCGCCAGCAGCCAAGAGAGGGGGCAGACTAACTATGGCTACACCTTC
TRBV6-4	TRBJ1-5	NA	NA	CASSAQAGGNQPQHF	TGTGCCAGCAGTGCCCAGGCTGGTGGCAATCAGCCCCAGCATTTT
TRBV3-1/TRBV3-2	TRBJ1-4	NA	NA	CASSPQLSATNEKLFF	TGTGCCAGCAGCCCACAGCTTTCCGCAACTAATGAAAAACTGTTTTTT
TRBV12-3/TRBV12-4	TRBJ1-2	NA	NA	CASSRSEGGYTF	TGTGCCAGCAGTCGTTCGGAGGGTGGCTACACCTTC
TRBV9	TRBJ1-3	NA	few	CASSVQGKGGNTIYF	TGTGCCAGCAGCGTCCAGGGGAAGGGTGGAAACACCATATATTTT
TRBV4-1	TRBJ1-2	TRBD1	NA	CASSQANRDRDGYTF	TGCGCCAGCAGCCAAGCAAACCGGGACAGGGATGGCTACACCTTC
TRBV6-1	TRBJ2-3	NA	NA	CASSATGISSTDTQYF	TGTGCCAGCAGTGCAACAGGGATTTCTAGCACAGATACGCAGTATTTT
TRBV5-1	TRBJ2-6	TRBD1	NA	CASSLDRGRAGANVLTF	TGCGCCAGCAGCTTGGACAGGGGGCGCGCTGGGGCCAACGTCCTGACTTTC
TRBV5-1	TRBJ1-5	NA	NA	CASSSLGGQPQHF	TGCGCCAGCAGCTCCTTGGGAGGACAGCCCCAGCATTTT
TRBV19	TRBJ1-6	TRBD1	NA	CASSRGQTGSPLHF	TGTGCCAGTAGTAGGGGACAGACGGGTTCACCCCTCCACTTT
TRBV11-2	TRBJ2-3	TRBD2	NA	CASSLRLAGSTDTQYF	TGTGCCAGCAGCCTGAGGCTAGCGGGGTCTACAGATACGCAGTATTTT
TRBV28	TRBJ1-4	NA	few	CASRGTGVEKLFF	TGTGCCAGCCGTGGAACCGGGGTTGAAAAACTGTTTTTT
TRBV7-9	TRBJ2-5	NA	NA	CASSRGTVVETQYF	TGTGCCAGCAGCCGTGGGACTGTTGTGGAGACCCAGTACTTC
TRBV5-1	TRBJ2-3	TRBD2	NA	CASSLSSGGGDTQYF	TGCGCCAGCAGCTTGTCTAGCGGGGGTGGAGATACGCAGTATTTT
TRBV3-1/TRBV3-2	TRBJ2-1	NA	NA	CASSQGGTSYNEQFF	TGTGCCAGCAGCCAAGGGGGGACTTCCTACAATGAGCAGTTCTTC
TRBV18	TRBJ1-6	TRBD1	NA	CASSPNPGQGEPLHF	TGTGCCAGCTCACCCAATCCGGGACAGGGGGAACCCCTCCACTTT
TRBV18	TRBJ1-3	NA	few	CASSLQESGNTIYF	TGTGCCAGCTCACTACAGGAATCTGGAAACACCATATATTTT
TRBV10-1	TRBJ2-3	TRBD1	NA	CASSERTGASTDTQYF	TGCGCCAGCAGTGAGAGGACAGGTGCTAGCACAGATACGCAGTATTTT
TRBV29-1	TRBJ1-2	NA	NA	CSALGHELYANYGYTF	TGCAGCGCCCTTGGGCACGAATTATATGCTAACTATGGCTACACCTTC
TRBV6-5	TRBJ2-5	NA	NA	CASMPSLRETQYF	TGTGCCAGCATGCCCTCCCTGCGAGAGACCCAGTACTTC
TRBV2	TRBJ1-1	TRBD1	NA	CASSRQGILDTEAFF	TGTGCCAGCAGCCGACAGGGTATTTTGGACACTGAAGCTTTCTTT
TRBV28	TRBJ1-5	NA	NA	CASSLWQNNQPQHF	TGTGCCAGCAGTTTGTGGCAGAACAATCAGCCCCAGCATTTT
TRBV5-1	TRBJ1-1	NA	NA	CASTTGQMNTEAFF	TGCGCCAGCACCACAGGACAGATGAACACTGAAGCTTTCTTT
TRBV9	TRBJ1-5	TRBD1	NA	CASRGWDRQYQPQHF	TGTGCCAGCAGGGGTTGGGACAGGCAGTATCAGCCCCAGCATTTT
TRBV19	TRBJ1-2	TRBD1	few	CASSIRTGTGYTF	TGTGCCAGTAGTATAAGGACAGGGACCGGCTACACCTTC